Sequencing of this TCR beta chain was carried out in a study of T-cell memory formation after mild COVID-19. Looking at the study overall: Each donor largely had its own TCR clusters.

The study's findings and limits: The study found contracting CD4+ clones mainly in CM and EM and contracting CD8+ clones in EMRA.

Germline V gene lookup returns CDR1 SGHTA and CDR2 FQGNSA. The trim removed 3 bases at V and 1 base at J, leaving 5 bases unmatched. The length of the CDR3 is 16 residues. TCRdb fed the 5' RACE reads into MiXCR, producing one record per CDR3 protein. Of 30,000 to 45,000 distinct CDR3 sequences listed, 10% to 12% are singletons. This clonotype appeared many times. As yet, its antigen is unknown. This chain links TRBV7-2 with TRBJ1-5, with 8 bases aligning to TRBD1. This receptor was obtained from a man aged 18-30 years who had mild COVID-19 (a few samples of this study predate the infection). Cell type and time point are not known. Sequenced sample: PBMCs or a T cell subset sorted from them (not recorded which). The CDR3 region has the DNA TGTGCCAGCAGCTTCACAGGGGGAAGGAGCAATCAGCCCCAGCATTTT. Translation gives CASSFTGGRSNQPQHF.